This TCR beta chain derives from a study of cytomegalovirus exposure and HLA in healthy donors. The CDR3 covers 15 residues. Looked up from germline, CDR1 is SSHAT and CDR2 is FNYEAQ (reference sequence). V lost 1 base and J lost 5; bases outside the gene matches: 5. The PCR ran on 60 Vbeta and 13 Jbeta primers. Libraries were prepared by immunoSEQ multiplex PCR; TCRdb keeps only in-frame clonotypes and omits some of them. The table includes fewer than 85,000 clones, under 80% detected once. V gene TRBV7-7 combines with J gene TRBJ2-5; 9 nucleotides agree with TRBD2. The sample was PBMCs. The TCR comes from a man aged 35 to 55 in good health and CMV-seropositive. The CDR3 sequence is CASSLGAGGRETQYF. For the CDR3, the DNA is TGTGCCAGCAGCTTAGGGGCGGGAGGGAGGGAGACCCAGTACTTC.